A selection of T cell receptor beta chains follows, all from one sample in a study of T cells after yellow fever vaccination. TCRdb passed the 5' RACE reads through MiXCR, listing each CDR3 protein once. Of 110,000 to 150,000 distinct CDR3 sequences in the sample, 6.6% were seen once. The sample consisted of CD4+ T cells sorted from PBMCs, taken 10 days after the yellow fever booster vaccination. Receptors originate from a man between 25 and 39 years old who received the YFV17D yellow fever vaccine. Both conserved end residues are part of each CDR3. The order of the fields is D gene, CDR3 length, J gene, V gene, clone size, CDR3 protein, CDR3 DNA. A D gene is named only where the DNA matches it firmly. Some rows mark clone size as missing; the rest say once, few, many or name a class of expanded clone.

>TRBD2|15|TRBJ2-7|TRBV12-3/TRBV12-4|many
CASSFGLAESYEQYF
TGTGCCAGCAGTTTTGGACTAGCGGAATCCTACGAGCAGTACTTC
>TRBD1|15|TRBJ2-5|TRBV20-1|many
CSARAPGTGQETQYF
TGCAGTGCTAGGGCCCCCGGGACAGGCCAAGAGACCCAGTACTTC
>-|13|TRBJ2-3|TRBV20-1|many
CSAETRSTDTQYF
TGCAGTGCTGAGACTAGATCCACAGATACGCAGTATTTT
>-|11|TRBJ2-1|TRBV7-2|many
CASSSGIEQFF
TGTGCCAGCAGCTCCGGTATTGAGCAGTTCTTC
>-|13|TRBJ2-5|TRBV10-3|many
CAISEGRQETQYF
TGTGCCATCAGTGAGGGCCGACAAGAGACCCAGTACTTC
>TRBD2|16|TRBJ2-1|TRBV18|-
CASSPQGGRRYNEQFF
TGTGCCAGCTCACCACAGGGCGGGAGGCGCTACAATGAGCAGTTCTTC
>-|13|TRBJ2-5|TRBV10-1|many
CASSVSRPETQYF
TGCGCCAGCAGTGTGTCCCGCCCAGAGACCCAGTACTTC
>-|17|TRBJ2-1|TRBV11-2|few
CASSPPVGGPSVNEQFF
TGTGCCAGCAGCCCCCCGGTTGGAGGCCCCTCCGTCAATGAGCAGTTCTTC
>-|12|TRBJ2-1|TRBV2|many
CASRTLGWEQFF
TGTGCCAGCCGCACACTGGGGTGGGAGCAGTTCTTC
>TRBD2|17|TRBJ2-5|TRBV9|few
CASSTPRGSGSRETQYF
TGTGCCAGCAGCACCCCCCGAGGCAGCGGGAGTCGAGAGACCCAGTACTTC
>TRBD2|15|TRBJ2-1|TRBV12-3/TRBV12-4|many
CASSAGTSGSPEQFF
TGTGCCAGCAGTGCCGGGACTAGCGGGAGCCCCGAGCAGTTCTTC
>-|13|TRBJ2-3|TRBV9|many
CASSESSTDTQYF
TGTGCCAGCAGCGAATCTAGCACAGATACGCAGTATTTT
>-|12|TRBJ2-1|TRBV9|many
CASSPSKGEQFF
TGTGCCAGCAGCCCCTCTAAAGGTGAGCAGTTCTTC
>-|13|TRBJ1-1|TRBV18|many
CASSPGLNTEAFF
TGTGCCAGCTCACCAGGGTTGAACACTGAAGCTTTCTTT
>TRBD2|15|TRBJ2-3|TRBV5-8|many
CASSPSAGTRNTQYF
TGTGCCAGCAGCCCCTCTGCCGGGACTAGGAATACGCAGTATTTT
>-|13|TRBJ1-2|TRBV10-3|many
CAISYGAIGGYTF
TGTGCCATCAGCTATGGGGCCATCGGGGGCTACACCTTC
>-|15|TRBJ1-6|TRBV27|-
CASSLVVRGNSPLHF
TGTGCCAGCAGTTTAGTTGTCAGAGGCAATTCACCCCTCCACTTT
>TRBD1|13|TRBJ2-5|TRBV19|many
CASAGTDQETQYF
TGTGCCAGCGCAGGGACAGACCAAGAGACCCAGTACTTC
>-|16|TRBJ2-2|TRBV4-2|many
CASSQEVRGATGELFF
TGTGCCAGCAGCCAAGAAGTTCGGGGGGCCACCGGGGAGCTGTTTTTT
>-|11|TRBJ1-1|TRBV2|many
CANTENTEAFF
TGTGCCAACACAGAAAACACTGAAGCTTTCTTT
>-|14|TRBJ1-4|TRBV3-1|-
CASSGRDRSEKLFF
TGTGCCAGCAGCGGGCGGGATAGGTCGGAAAAACTGTTTTTT
>TRBD1|15|TRBJ2-5|TRBV20-1|few
CSAAPGTGGSETQYF
TGCAGTGCGGCTCCCGGGACAGGGGGGTCGGAGACCCAGTACTTC
>-|11|TRBJ2-5|TRBV20-1|many
CSATSGETQYF
TGCAGTGCTACTTCCGGAGAGACCCAGTACTTC
>-|15|TRBJ2-7|TRBV28|many
CASSPQGERSDEQYF
TGTGCCAGCAGTCCCCAGGGAGAGAGGTCAGACGAGCAGTACTTC
>-|15|TRBJ2-7|TRBV20-1|many
CSANPPGGYRNEQYF
TGCAGTGCTAACCCCCCAGGGGGGTATAGGAACGAGCAGTACTTC
>TRBD2|15|TRBJ2-7|TRBV18|few
CASSPSSGATYEQYF
TGTGCCAGCTCACCGTCTAGCGGGGCTACCTACGAGCAGTACTTC
>-|15|TRBJ2-3|TRBV28|few
CASSPFGINTDTQYF
TGTGCCAGCAGCCCGTTCGGGATCAACACAGATACGCAGTATTTT
>TRBD2|16|TRBJ2-5|TRBV7-6|many
CASSLGLAGAPETQYF
TGTGCCAGCAGCTTAGGACTAGCGGGAGCCCCAGAGACCCAGTACTTC
>TRBD1|15|TRBJ2-7|TRBV5-1|many
CASSLLGQGADEQYF
TGCGCCAGCAGCTTGCTAGGACAGGGGGCAGACGAGCAGTACTTC
>TRBD1|13|TRBJ1-2|TRBV7-9|many
CASSYDRDDGYTF
TGTGCCAGCAGTTATGACAGGGATGATGGCTACACCTTC
>TRBD1|15|TRBJ2-7|TRBV7-2|few
CASSLSQGAPYEQYF
TGTGCCAGCAGCTTGTCCCAGGGGGCTCCCTACGAGCAGTACTTC
>-|13|TRBJ1-2|TRBV20-1|-
CSAVHGAVGGYTF
TGCAGTGCGGTGCATGGGGCAGTCGGCGGCTACACCTTC
>TRBD2|21|TRBJ2-1|TRBV5-1|many
CASSLIKTAGGPMSSYNEQFF
TGCGCCAGCAGCCTGATTAAAACAGCGGGAGGCCCCATGAGCTCCTACAATGAGCAGTTCTTC
>-|15|TRBJ1-1|TRBV12-3/TRBV12-4|many
CASSAQGTMNTEAFF
TGTGCCAGCAGTGCCCAGGGGACAATGAACACTGAAGCTTTCTTT
>TRBD2|15|TRBJ2-7|TRBV27|many
CASSSSNGRVIEQYF
TGTGCCAGCAGTTCCAGTAACGGGAGGGTAATCGAGCAGTACTTC
>-|15|TRBJ1-1|TRBV15|many
CATSTGGFGGAEAFF
TGTGCCACCAGCACTGGGGGCTTCGGGGGCGCTGAAGCTTTCTTT
>-|11|TRBJ2-1|TRBV24-1|many
CATSEMFEQFF
TGTGCCACCAGTGAAATGTTCGAGCAGTTCTTC
>-|15|TRBJ2-1|TRBV7-9|many
CASSPQPGTTDEQFF
TGTGCCAGCAGCCCCCAGCCCGGGACAACGGATGAGCAGTTCTTC
>TRBD2|14|TRBJ2-1|TRBV20-1|many
CSARGQRGYNEQFF
TGCAGTGCTAGAGGCCAGCGGGGTTACAATGAGCAGTTCTTC
>-|15|TRBJ2-4|TRBV27|many
CASSHTPDRLGIQYF
TGTGCCAGCAGTCACACCCCCGACAGGTTGGGCATTCAGTACTTC
>TRBD1|15|TRBJ2-5|TRBV10-2|many
CASSEEEGAGETQYF
TGCGCCAGCAGTGAGGAAGAGGGGGCTGGAGAGACCCAGTACTTC
>TRBD1|14|TRBJ2-2|TRBV5-5|many
CASSLGQGNGELFF
TGTGCCAGCAGCTTGGGACAGGGAAACGGGGAGCTGTTTTTT
>-|17|TRBJ1-1|TRBV19|few
CASSSTGTLLRNTEAFF
TGTGCCAGTAGTTCGACCGGGACCTTACTCAGGAACACTGAAGCTTTCTTT
>TRBD1|14|TRBJ2-1|TRBV12-3/TRBV12-4|many
CASSRRDRLNEQFF
TGTGCCAGCAGTCGCCGGGACAGGCTCAATGAGCAGTTCTTC
>TRBD2|15|TRBJ2-1|TRBV7-8|many
CASSSREGGIAEQFF
TGTGCCAGCAGCTCACGGGAGGGGGGGATTGCGGAGCAGTTCTTC
>-|13|TRBJ2-1|TRBV4-3|many
CASSQDGGSEQFF
TGCGCCAGCAGCCAAGATGGAGGGAGTGAGCAGTTCTTC
>-|14|TRBJ2-5|TRBV9|-
CASSVDQTGETQYF
TGTGCCAGCAGCGTAGATCAAACAGGAGAGACCCAGTACTTC